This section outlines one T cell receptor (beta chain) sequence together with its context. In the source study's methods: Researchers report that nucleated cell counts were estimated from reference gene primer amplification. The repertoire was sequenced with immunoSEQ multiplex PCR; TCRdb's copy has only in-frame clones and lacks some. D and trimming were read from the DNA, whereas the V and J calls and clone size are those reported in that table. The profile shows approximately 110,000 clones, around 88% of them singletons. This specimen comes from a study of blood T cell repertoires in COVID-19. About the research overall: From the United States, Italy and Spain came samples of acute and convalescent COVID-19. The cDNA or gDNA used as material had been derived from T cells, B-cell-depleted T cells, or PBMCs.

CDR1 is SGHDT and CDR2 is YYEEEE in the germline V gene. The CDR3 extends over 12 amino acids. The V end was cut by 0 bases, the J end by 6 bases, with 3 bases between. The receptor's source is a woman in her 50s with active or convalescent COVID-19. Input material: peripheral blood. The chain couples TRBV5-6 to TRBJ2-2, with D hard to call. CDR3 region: CASSLGAGELFF. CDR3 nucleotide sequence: TGTGCCAGCAGCTTGGGAGCCGGGGAGCTGTTTTTT.